The entry below describes one T cell receptor (beta chain). What it recognizes is unknown. Assay used: immunoSEQ multiplex PCR; TCRdb lists only in-frame clones, some missing. The sample has more than 300,000 clones, around 88% seen once. Treatment noted: some 19 received Ad26.COV2.S at low or high dose, single or two shots; about five received placebo; per-sample allocation not given. Samples came from day 63 after the first vaccine or placebo injection. The CDR3 loop spans 15 amino acids. V dropped 4 bases and J dropped 8; count of bases not matched to a gene: 9. Germline V gives CDR1 LGHDT, CDR2 YNNKEL (reference sequence). The sample belongs to a study of Ad26.COV2.S vaccination and SARS-CoV-2 variants. Study results and caveats: It is possible that the TCR breadth and depth analyses underestimated the total T cell responses.

This sample comprised peripheral blood, obtained in a trial of Ad26.COV2.S vaccine versus placebo. The receptor was derived from a person between 18 and 65 years old who received the Ad26.COV2.S COVID-19 vaccine or a placebo. J is TRBJ2-1 and V is TRBV3-1 (or the pseudogene TRBV3-2); 9 bases fit TRBD2. CDR3 in amino acids: CASSLSSGDPDEQFF. The CDR3, as DNA: TGTGCCAGCAGCCTCTCTAGCGGGGACCCGGATGAGCAGTTCTTC.